This T cell receptor (beta chain) derives from a study of cytomegalovirus exposure and HLA in healthy donors. At the level of the study: The 95 to 150 validation repertoires used a platform that matched the one used for the 550 to 800 first-cohort repertoires, as a later analysis reported.

Assay used: immunoSEQ multiplex PCR; TCRdb lists only in-frame clones, some missing. The sample holds under 350,000 clones, 80% to 90% seen once. With respect to this clone: Its antigen is unknown.

The study, taken as a whole, reports: Among TCR sequences, most were rare, though some public TCRs appeared in many donors. The authors enumerated around 150 TCR beta chains as linked to cytomegalovirus.

Germline CDR1 is MNHEY and CDR2 is SVGAGI. This CDR3 contains 14 residues. J lost 8 bases, V lost 2 bases, and 5 bases had no gene match. The validation cohort, a group of 120 or so subjects, included the donors and was separate from the approximately 680-subject first cohort. Material for sequencing was PBMCs. This receptor was identified in a woman under 30 in good health and CMV-seronegative. This chain joins TRBV6-5 and TRBJ2-1, with 8 bases aligning to TRBD1. The CDR3 DNA sequence: TGTGCCAGCAGTTACCGGGACAGGCGAGATGAGCAGTTCTTC. Its translation: CASSYRDRRDEQFF.